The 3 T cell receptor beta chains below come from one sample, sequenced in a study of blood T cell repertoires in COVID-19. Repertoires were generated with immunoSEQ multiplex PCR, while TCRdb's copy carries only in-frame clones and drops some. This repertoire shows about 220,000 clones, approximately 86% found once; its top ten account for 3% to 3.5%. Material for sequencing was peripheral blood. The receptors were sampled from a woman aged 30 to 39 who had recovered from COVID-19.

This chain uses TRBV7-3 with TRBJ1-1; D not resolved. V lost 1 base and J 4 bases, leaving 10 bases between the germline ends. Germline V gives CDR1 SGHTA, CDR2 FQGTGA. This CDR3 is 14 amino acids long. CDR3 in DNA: TGTGCCAGCAGCTTAAGCGTCTCTGGCACTGAAGCTTTCTTT. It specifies CASSLSVSGTEAFF.

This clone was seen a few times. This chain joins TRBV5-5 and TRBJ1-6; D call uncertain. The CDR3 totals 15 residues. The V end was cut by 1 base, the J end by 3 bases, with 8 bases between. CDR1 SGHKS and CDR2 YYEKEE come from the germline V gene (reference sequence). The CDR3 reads CASSLNSFYNSPLHF. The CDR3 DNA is TGTGCCAGCAGCTTGAACAGCTTCTATAATTCACCCCTCCACTTT.

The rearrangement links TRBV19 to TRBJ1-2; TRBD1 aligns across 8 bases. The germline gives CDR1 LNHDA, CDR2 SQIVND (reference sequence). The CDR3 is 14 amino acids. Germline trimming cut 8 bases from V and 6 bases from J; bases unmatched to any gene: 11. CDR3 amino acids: CASVGDRPGDGYTF. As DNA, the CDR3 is TGTGCCAGTGTGGGGGACAGGCCGGGGGATGGCTACACCTTC.